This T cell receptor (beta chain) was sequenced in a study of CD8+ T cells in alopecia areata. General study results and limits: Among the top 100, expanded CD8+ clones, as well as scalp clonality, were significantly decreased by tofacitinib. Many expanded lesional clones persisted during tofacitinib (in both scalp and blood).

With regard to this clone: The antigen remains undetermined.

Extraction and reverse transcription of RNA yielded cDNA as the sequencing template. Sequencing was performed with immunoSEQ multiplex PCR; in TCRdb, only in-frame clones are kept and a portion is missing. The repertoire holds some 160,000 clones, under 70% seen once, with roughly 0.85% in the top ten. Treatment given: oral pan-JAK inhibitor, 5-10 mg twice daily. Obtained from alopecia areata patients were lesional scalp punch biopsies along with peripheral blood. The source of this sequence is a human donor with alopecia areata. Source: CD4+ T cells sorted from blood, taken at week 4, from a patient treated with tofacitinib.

As DNA, the CDR3 is TGTGCCAGCAGCTCAACCCCGGGACAGGGATCCTACGAGCAGTACTTC. Residues: CASSSTPGQGSYEQYF. The V gene is TRBV7-9, the J gene TRBJ2-7, with 9 bases aligning to TRBD1. The CDR3 covers 16 residues. Germline V gene sequence: CDR1 SEHNR, CDR2 FQNEAQ (reference sequence). The V and J ends lost 4 bases and 1 base, in that order; junction bases with no gene match: 8.